The sequence of this T cell receptor beta chain was determined in a study of CD4 T cell repertoires and nickel (TCRdb year 2020). CDR1 and CDR2, looked up from the germline V gene, are MNHEY and SVGAGI. The CDR3 numbers 15 residues from cysteine through phenylalanine. The CDR3 DNA has 45 bases and is translated from base 1. Cut back by 2 bases and 0 bases, the V and J ends lie 9 bases apart. Receptor amplification or capture employed RT-PCR. The instrument given in TCRdb is Illumina MiSeq. TCRdb reprocessed the public reads (quality trimming at Q25 with fastp, clone calling with MiXCR) and kept in-frame beta chains. Entries are consolidated by CDR3 protein sequence, retaining the most common genes and DNA. Present in this sample are 130 to 150 distinct CDR3 sequences, about two thirds of which were seen just once. Roughly 17% of the sample is held by the ten biggest clonotypes. This clonotype appeared once. Its antigen target is currently unknown. No much larger clonotype is one base removed from it; base qualities were not supplied. A lone read gives weak evidence.

The clonotype comes from a human donor in a nickel allergy study, with or without nickel allergy (not recorded which). It is not recorded whether this sample comes from one donor or several. Sequencing was performed on CD4+ T cells from blood, not recorded whether cultured. The chain links TRBV6-5 with TRBJ2-3; the D gene cannot be named for sure. This receptor has the CDR3 CASSYTRQSTDTQYF. Here is the DNA: TGTGCCAGCAGTTACACCAGACAAAGCACAGATACGCAGTATTTT.